This T cell receptor (beta chain) was sequenced for a study of blood T cell repertoires in COVID-19 (dated by TCRdb to the early 2020s). As for the study more broadly: Collaborator samples came from the United States, Italy and Spain and covered acute and convalescent phases of COVID-19. The material from the prospective study consisted of cDNA or gDNA derived from T cells, B-cell-depleted T cells, or PBMCs. The dataset comprised deeply sampled blood TCRbeta repertoires from subjects exposed to, actively infected with, or recovered from COVID-19. The repertoires were released in a freely available public database intended as a resource for research on the immune response to SARS-CoV-2. Samples came from the ongoing ImmuneRACE study (first 160 participants) plus 1,254 subjects from 6 global collaborators. Sample metadata almost always included a de-identified subject ID, COVID-19 status, age in years and sex. Where available, HLA class I and class II types were obtained from metadata supplied by the sample provider rather than from assay-based typing.

Regarding this clone: Which antigen it targets is not known. No base-level quality is on record; no much larger clone is a single base apart.

Whole blood was collected in K2EDTA tubes by collaborating institutions according to the institutions' own protocols. Collaborator samples were shipped for TCRbeta analysis as frozen whole blood, isolated PBMCs, or DNA extracted from either sample type. Overall study results and their limits: How much clinical and demographic metadata was included differed by source and by participant, and the metadata was provided uncurated.

From the cysteine through the phenylalanine, the CDR3 covers 15 amino acids. Only CDR3 DNA is held: 45 bases, read in frame from base 1. CDR1 and CDR2 (LNHDA, SQIVND) derive from the germline V gene (reference sequence). Clipping removes 4 bases from V and 6 bases from J, with 9 as the unmatched junction base count. The immunoSEQ Assay, a bias-controlled multiplex PCR, was used to amplify TCRbeta CDR3 regions from genomic DNA. As for the authors' bioinformatics: Nucleated cell counts per sample were estimated from amplification of reference gene primers within the assay. To quantify the absolute abundance of each unique TCRbeta CDR3 rearrangement, sequence reads were collapsed and filtered. For each sample, productive Simpson clonality was calculated by taking the square root of Simpson's diversity index across productive rearrangements. Here the immuneACCESS table is served through TCRdb, limited to in-frame sequences with V and J called. Missing clones are a known gap in these copies; in checked studies unresolved V genes cover under half, and the rest lacks a known reason. The V and J calls and clone size are taken from that table; D and trimming were inferred from the DNA. The sample profile shows some 290,000 clones; more than 85% of them were found once. The ten largest clones add up to 3.6% of the sample.

The sequence links TRBV19 to TRBJ2-1, and TRBD1 matches 7 of the central bases. Sequenced: peripheral blood. This clonotype was sampled from a man younger than 35 with active or convalescent COVID-19. The sequenced DNA: TGTGCCAGTAGTAGGGACAGCAGTGGGATCAATGAGCAGTTCTTC. Its product reads: CASSRDSSGINEQFF. Outside the CDR3, residues come from the reference TRBV19 and TRBJ2-1 proteins, so the full variable domain is: DGGITQSPKYLFRKEGQNVTLSCEQNLNHDAMYWYRQDPGQGLRLIYYSQIVNDFQKGDIAEGYSVSREKKESFPLTVTSAQKNPTAFYLCASSRDSSGINEQFFGPGTRLTVL.